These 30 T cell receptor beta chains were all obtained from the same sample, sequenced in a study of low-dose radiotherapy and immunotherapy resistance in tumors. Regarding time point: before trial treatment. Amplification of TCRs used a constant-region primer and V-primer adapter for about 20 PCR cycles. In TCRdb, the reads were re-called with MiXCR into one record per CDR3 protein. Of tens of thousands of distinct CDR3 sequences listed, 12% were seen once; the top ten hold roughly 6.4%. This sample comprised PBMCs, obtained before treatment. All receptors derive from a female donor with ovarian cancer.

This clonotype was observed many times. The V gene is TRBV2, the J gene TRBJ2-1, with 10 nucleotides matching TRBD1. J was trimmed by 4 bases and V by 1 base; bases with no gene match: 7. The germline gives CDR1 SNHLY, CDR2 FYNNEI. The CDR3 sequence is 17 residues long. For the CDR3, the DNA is TGTGCCAGCAGTGAAGGGGCGACAGGGGGCAAATACAATGAGCAGTTCTTC. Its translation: CASSEGATGGKYNEQFF.

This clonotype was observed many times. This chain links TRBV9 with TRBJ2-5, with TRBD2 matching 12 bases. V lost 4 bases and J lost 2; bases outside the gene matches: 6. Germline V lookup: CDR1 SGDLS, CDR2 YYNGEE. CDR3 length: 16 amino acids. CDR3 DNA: TGTGCCAGCAGCAAGATGGGACTAGCGGGTCAAGAGACCCAGTACTTC. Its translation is CASSKMGLAGQETQYF.

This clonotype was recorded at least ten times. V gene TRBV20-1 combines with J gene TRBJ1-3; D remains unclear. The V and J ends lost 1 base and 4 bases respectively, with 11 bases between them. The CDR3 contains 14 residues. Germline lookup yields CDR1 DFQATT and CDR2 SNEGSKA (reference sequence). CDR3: CSARVGRPGNTIYF. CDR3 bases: TGCAGTGCTAGAGTGGGCCGGCCGGGAAACACCATATATTTT.

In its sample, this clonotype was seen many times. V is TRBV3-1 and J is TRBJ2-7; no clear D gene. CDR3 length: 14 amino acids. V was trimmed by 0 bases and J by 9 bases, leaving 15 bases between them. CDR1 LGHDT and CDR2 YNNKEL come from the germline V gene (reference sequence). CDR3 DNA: TGTGCCAGCAGCCAAGATCCTTTTACAACCTTGCAGTACTTC. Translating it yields CASSQDPFTTLQYF.

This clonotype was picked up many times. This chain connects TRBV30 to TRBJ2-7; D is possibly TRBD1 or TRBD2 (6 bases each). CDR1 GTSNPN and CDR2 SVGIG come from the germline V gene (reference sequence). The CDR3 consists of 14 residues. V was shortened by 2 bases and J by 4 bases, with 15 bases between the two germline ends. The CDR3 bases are TGTGCCTGGAGTCGGGGCGGAGGGGGGTACGAGCAGTACTTC. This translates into CAWSRGGGGYEQYF.

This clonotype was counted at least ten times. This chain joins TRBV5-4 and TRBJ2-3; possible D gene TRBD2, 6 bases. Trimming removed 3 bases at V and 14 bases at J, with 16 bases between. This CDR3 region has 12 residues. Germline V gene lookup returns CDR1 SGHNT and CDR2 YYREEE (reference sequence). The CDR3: CASSSGTADPYF. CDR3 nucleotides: TGTGCCAGCAGCTCCGGGACTGCAGACCCGTATTTT.

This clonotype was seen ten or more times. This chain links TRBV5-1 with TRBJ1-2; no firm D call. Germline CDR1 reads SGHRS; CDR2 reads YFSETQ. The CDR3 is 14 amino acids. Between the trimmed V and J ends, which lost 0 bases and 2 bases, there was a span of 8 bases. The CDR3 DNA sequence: TGCGCCAGCAGCTTGGGCGTAGTGAACTATGGCTACACCTTC. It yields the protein CASSLGVVNYGYTF.

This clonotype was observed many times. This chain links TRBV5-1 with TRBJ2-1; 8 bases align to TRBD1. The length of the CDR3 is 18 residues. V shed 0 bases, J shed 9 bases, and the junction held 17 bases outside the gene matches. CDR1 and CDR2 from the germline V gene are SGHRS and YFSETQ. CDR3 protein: CASSLAAGQGFNWGEQFF. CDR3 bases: TGCGCCAGCAGCTTGGCCGCTGGACAGGGTTTTAATTGGGGTGAGCAGTTCTTC. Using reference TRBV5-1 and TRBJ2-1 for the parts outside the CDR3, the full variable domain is KAGVTQTPRYLIKTRGQQVTLSCSPISGHRSVSWYQQTPGQGLQFLFEYFSETQRNKGNFPGRFSGRQFSNSRSEMNVSTLELGDSALYLCASSLAAGQGFNWGEQFFGPGTRLTVL.

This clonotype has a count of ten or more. The chain's CDR3 is CAWSVVTGGRDQPQHF. The CDR3 bases are TGTGCCTGGAGTGTCGTGACAGGGGGTAGGGATCAGCCCCAGCATTTT. The chain couples TRBV30 to TRBJ1-5; 9 bases map to TRBD1. Germline V gene sequence: CDR1 GTSNPN, CDR2 SVGIG (reference sequence). Trimming took 0 bases from V and 5 from J; bases not matched to a gene: 8. This CDR3 contains 16 residues.

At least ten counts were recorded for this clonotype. The CDR3 coding sequence is TGTGCCAGCGGCCGGGACAGGGTGTTGGGGGAGCTGTTTTTT. This codes for CASGRDRVLGELFF. V is TRBV9 and J is TRBJ2-2, with TRBD1 identical over 9 bases. Germline assignment: CDR1 SGDLS and CDR2 YYNGEE. This CDR3 spans 14 amino acids. V lost 7 bases and J lost 8; bases outside the gene matches: 9.

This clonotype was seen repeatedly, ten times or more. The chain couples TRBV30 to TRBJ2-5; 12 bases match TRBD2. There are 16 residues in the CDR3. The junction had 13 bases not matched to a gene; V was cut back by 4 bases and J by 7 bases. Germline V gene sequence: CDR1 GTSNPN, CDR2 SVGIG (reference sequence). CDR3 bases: TGTGCCTGGACCTTCCTGGGGGGACTAGCGGGCGGGACCCAGTACTTC. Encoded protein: CAWTFLGGLAGGTQYF.

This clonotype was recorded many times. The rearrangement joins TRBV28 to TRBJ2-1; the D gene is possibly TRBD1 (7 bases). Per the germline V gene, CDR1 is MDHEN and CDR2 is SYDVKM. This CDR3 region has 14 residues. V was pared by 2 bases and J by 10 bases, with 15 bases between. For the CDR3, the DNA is TGTGCCAGCAGTTTACTCCAGGGGGGTAAGGAGCAGTTCTTC. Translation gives CASSLLQGGKEQFF.

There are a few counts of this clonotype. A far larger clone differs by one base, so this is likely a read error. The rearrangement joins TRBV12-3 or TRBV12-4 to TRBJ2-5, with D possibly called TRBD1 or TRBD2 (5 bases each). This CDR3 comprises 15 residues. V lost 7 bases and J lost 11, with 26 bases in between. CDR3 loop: CASTFGASSYNEQYF. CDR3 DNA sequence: TGTGCCAGCACCTTCGGGGCAAGCTCCTACAATGAGCAGTACTTC.

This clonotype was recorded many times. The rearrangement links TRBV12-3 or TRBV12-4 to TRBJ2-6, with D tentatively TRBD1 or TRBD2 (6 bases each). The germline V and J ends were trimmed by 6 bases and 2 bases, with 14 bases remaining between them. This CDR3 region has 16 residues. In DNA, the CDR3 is TGTGCCAGCAGCCCATCCGGGGGCGCTGGGGCCAACGTCCTGACTTTC. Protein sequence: CASSPSGGAGANVLTF.

For the CDR3, the DNA is TGTGCCAGCAGCTTACTTGAGACCGGGGAGCTGTTTTTT. Its protein is CASSLLETGELFF. The chain recombines TRBV7-2 with TRBJ2-2, with D unresolved. The CDR3 spans 13 residues. Germline V CDR1 and CDR2: SGHTA, FQGNSA. V shed 2 bases and J shed 5 bases, with 6 bases lying between them.

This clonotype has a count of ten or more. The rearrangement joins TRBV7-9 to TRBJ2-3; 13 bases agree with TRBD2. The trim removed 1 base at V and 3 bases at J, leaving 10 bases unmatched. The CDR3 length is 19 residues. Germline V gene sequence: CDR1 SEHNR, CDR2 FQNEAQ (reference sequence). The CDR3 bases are TGTGCCAGCAGCTTAGGCCTTTGGACTAGCGGGGGCCCTACAGATACGCAGTATTTT. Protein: CASSLGLWTSGGPTDTQYF.

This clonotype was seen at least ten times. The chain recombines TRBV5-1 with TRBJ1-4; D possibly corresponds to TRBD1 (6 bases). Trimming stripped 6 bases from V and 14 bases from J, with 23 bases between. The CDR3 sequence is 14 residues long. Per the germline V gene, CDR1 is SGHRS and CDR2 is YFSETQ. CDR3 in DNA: TGCGCCAGCACCCTGGGCGGGGGCCCTGGAGAGCTGTTTTTT. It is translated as CASTLGGGPGELFF.

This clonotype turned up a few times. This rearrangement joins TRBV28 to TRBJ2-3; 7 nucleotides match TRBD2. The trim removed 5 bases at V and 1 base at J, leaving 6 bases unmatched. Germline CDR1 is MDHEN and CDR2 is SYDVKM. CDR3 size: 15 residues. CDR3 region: CASSVAAGGTDTQYF. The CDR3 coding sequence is TGTGCCAGCAGTGTCGCCGCGGGGGGCACAGATACGCAGTATTTT.

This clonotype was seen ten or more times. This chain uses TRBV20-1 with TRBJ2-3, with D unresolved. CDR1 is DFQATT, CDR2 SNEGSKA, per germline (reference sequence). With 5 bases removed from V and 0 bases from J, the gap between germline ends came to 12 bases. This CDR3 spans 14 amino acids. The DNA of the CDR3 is TGCAGTGCTCAAATCCCAGCGAGCACAGATACGCAGTATTTT. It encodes CSAQIPASTDTQYF.

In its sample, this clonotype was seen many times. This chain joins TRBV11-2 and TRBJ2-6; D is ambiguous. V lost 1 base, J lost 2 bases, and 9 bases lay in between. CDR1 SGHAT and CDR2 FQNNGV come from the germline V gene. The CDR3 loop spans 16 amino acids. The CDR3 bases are TGTGCCAGCAGCTTAGTAGCTGGGGCTGGGGCCAACGTCCTGACTTTC. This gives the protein CASSLVAGAGANVLTF.

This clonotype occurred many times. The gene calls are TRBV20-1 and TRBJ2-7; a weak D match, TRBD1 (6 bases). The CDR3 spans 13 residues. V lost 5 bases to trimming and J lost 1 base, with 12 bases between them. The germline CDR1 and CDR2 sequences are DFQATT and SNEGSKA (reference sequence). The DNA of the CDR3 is TGCAGTGCTTTCCGGGACATTTCCTACGAGCAGTACTTC. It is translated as CSAFRDISYEQYF.

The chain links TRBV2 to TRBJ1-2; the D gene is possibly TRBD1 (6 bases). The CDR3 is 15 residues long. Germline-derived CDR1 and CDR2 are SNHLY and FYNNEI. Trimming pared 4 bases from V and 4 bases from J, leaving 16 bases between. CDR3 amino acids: CASSAEITGPYGYTF. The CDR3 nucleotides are TGTGCCAGCAGTGCGGAAATTACAGGGCCCTATGGCTACACCTTC.

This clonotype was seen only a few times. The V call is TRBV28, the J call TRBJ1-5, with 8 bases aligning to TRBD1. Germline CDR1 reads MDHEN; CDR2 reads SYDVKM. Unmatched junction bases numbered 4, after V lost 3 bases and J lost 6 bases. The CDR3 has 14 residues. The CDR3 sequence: CASSFGRGPQPQHF. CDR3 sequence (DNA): TGTGCCAGCAGTTTTGGCAGGGGGCCTCAGCCCCAGCATTTT. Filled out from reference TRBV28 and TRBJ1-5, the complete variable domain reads DVKVTQSSRYLVKRTGEKVFLECVQDMDHENMFWYRQDPGLGLRLIYFSYDVKMKEKGDIPEGYSVSREKKERFSLILESASTNQTSMYLCASSFGRGPQPQHFGDGTRLSIL.

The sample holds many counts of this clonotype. For the CDR3, the DNA is TGTGCCAGCAGCCAAGATCAAGCGGGGGGAGGAGAGACCCAGTACTTC. It specifies CASSQDQAGGGETQYF. J is TRBJ2-5 and V is TRBV3-1, with 9 bases identical to TRBD2. The CDR3 loop spans 16 amino acids. Per the germline V gene, CDR1 is LGHDT and CDR2 is YNNKEL (reference sequence). J lost 4 bases, V lost 0 bases, and 6 bases had no gene match.

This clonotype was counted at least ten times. The CDR3 sequence is CASAFGTSGGALTGANVLTF. CDR3 bases: TGTGCCAGCGCGTTCGGGACTAGCGGGGGAGCGTTAACTGGGGCCAACGTCCTGACTTTC. This chain joins TRBV2 and TRBJ2-6; 14 nucleotides align to TRBD2. The germline CDR1 and CDR2 sequences are SNHLY and FYNNEI. The CDR3 runs 20 residues. Losses at the gene ends were 8 bases for V and 2 bases for J; bases not matched to a gene: 14.

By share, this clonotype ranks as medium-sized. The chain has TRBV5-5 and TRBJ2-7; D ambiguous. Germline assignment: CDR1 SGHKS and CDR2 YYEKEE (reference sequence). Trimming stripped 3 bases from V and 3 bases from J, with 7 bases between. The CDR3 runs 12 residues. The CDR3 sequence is CASSSAGYEQYF. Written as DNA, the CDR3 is TGTGCCAGCAGCTCCGCCGGCTACGAGCAGTACTTC.

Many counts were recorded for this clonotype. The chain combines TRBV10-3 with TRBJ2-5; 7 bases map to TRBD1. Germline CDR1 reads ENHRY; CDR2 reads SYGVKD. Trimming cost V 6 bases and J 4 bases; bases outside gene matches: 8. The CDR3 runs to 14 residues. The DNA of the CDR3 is TGTGCCATCAGGGGGGAAGGGGGCATAGAGACCCAGTACTTC. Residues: CAIRGEGGIETQYF.

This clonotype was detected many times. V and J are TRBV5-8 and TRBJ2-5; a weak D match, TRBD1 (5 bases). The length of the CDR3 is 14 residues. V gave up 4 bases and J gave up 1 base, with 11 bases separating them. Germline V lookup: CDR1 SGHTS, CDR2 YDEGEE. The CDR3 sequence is CASSPWGSQETQYF. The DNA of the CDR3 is TGTGCCAGCAGCCCCTGGGGCAGCCAAGAGACCCAGTACTTC.

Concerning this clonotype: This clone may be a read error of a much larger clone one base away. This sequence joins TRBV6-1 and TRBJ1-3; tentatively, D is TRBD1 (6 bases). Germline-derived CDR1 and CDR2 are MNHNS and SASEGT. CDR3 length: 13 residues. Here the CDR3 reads CSIMGQSGNTIYF. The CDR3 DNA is TGTTCCATCATGGGACAATCTGGAAACACCATATATTTT.

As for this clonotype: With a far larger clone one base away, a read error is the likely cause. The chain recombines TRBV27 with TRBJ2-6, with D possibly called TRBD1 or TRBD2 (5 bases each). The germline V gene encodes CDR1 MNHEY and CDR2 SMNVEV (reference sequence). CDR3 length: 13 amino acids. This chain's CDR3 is CATSESGANVPTF. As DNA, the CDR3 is TGTGCCACCAGTGAATCCGGGGCCAACGTCCCGACTTTC.